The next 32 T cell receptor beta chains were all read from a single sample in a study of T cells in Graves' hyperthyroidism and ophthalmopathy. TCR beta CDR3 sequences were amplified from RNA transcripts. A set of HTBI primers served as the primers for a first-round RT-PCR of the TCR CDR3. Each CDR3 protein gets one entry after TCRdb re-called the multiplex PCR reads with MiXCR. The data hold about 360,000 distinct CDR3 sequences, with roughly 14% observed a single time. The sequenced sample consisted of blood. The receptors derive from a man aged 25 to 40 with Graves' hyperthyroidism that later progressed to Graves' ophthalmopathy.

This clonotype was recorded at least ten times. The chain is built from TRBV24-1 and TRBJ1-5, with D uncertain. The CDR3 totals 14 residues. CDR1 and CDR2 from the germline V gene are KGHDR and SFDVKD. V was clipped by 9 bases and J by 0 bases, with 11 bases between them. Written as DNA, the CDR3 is TGTGCCACCTCCACTCCTTATAGCAATCAGCCCCAGCATTTT. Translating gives CATSTPYSNQPQHF.

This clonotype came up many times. The CDR3 sequence is CANIRDSRTDTQYF. In nucleotides, the CDR3 is TGTGCCAACATCCGGGACAGCCGCACAGATACGCAGTATTTT. The chain combines TRBV2 with TRBJ2-3; TRBD1 aligns across 7 bases. CDR1 is SNHLY and CDR2 is FYNNEI in the germline V gene. This CDR3 is 14 amino acids long. The V segment lost 10 bases and the J segment 1 base; nucleotides outside the gene matches: 8.

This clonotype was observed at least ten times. CDR3 sequence reads: CASSEQAGMGGTQYF. The CDR3 nucleotides are TGCGCCAGCAGCGAGCAGGCTGGCATGGGCGGTACGCAGTATTTT. This sequence joins TRBV5-1 and TRBJ2-3; D is uncertain. Looked up from germline, CDR1 is SGHRS and CDR2 is YFSETQ. This CDR3 region has 15 residues. Trimming pared 4 bases from V and 8 bases from J, leaving 20 bases between.

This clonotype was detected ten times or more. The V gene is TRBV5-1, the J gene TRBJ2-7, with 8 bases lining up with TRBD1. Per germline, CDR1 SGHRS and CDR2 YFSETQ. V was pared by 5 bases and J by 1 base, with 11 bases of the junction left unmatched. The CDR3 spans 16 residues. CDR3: CASSSSGTGLSYEQYF. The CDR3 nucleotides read TGCGCCAGCAGTTCCTCCGGGACAGGACTTTCCTACGAGCAGTACTTC.

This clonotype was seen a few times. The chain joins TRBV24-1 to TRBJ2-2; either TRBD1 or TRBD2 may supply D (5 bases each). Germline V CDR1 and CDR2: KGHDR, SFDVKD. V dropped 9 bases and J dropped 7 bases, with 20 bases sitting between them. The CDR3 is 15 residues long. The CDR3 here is CATGGEGLEIGELFF. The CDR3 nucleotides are TGTGCCACCGGAGGAGAGGGGCTGGAAATCGGGGAGCTGTTTTTT.

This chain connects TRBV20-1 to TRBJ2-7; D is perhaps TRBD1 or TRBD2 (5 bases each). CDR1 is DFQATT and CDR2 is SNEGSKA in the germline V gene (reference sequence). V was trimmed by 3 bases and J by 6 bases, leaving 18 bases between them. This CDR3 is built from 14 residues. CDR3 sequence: CSASGLGRLGEQYF. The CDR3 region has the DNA TGCAGTGCTAGTGGGCTGGGACGGCTAGGCGAGCAGTACTTC.

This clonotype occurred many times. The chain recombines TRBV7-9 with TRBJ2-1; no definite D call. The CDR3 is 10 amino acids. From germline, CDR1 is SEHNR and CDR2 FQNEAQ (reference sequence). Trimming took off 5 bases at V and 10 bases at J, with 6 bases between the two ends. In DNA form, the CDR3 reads TGTGCCAGCAGCATCGACGAGCAGTTCTTC. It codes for CASSIDEQFF.

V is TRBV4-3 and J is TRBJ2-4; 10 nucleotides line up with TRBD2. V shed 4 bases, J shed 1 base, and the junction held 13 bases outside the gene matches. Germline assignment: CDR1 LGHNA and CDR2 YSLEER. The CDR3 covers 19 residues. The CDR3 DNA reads TGCGCCAGCAGCCTGGGAGGAATAGCGGGGGGCCGGGCCAAAAACATTCAGTACTTC. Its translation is CASSLGGIAGGRAKNIQYF.

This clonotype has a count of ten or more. The CDR3 loop is CASSPNGDYEQYF. In DNA form, the CDR3 reads TGTGCCAGCTCACCAAACGGAGACTACGAGCAGTACTTC. The chain links TRBV18 to TRBJ2-7; D uncertain. From germline, CDR1 is KGHSH and CDR2 LQKENI. Trimming removed 2 bases at V and 3 bases at J, with 8 bases between. CDR3 length equals 13 residues.

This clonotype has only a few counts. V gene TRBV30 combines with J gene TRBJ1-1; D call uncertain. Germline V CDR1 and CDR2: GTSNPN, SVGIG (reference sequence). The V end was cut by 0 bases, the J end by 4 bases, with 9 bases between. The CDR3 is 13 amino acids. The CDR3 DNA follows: TGTGCCTGGAGTGTACCGGGTATCACTGAAGCTTTCTTT. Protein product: CAWSVPGITEAFF.

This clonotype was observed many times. Here the CDR3 DNA reads TGTGCCTTCGAGCCTTCCATGAACACTGAAGCTTTCTTT. Residues: CAFEPSMNTEAFF. The rearrangement uses TRBV30 and TRBJ1-1; no firm D call. This CDR3 spans 13 amino acids. V was clipped by 7 bases and J by 0 bases, with 12 bases between them. Germline CDR1 and CDR2: GTSNPN and SVGIG (reference sequence).

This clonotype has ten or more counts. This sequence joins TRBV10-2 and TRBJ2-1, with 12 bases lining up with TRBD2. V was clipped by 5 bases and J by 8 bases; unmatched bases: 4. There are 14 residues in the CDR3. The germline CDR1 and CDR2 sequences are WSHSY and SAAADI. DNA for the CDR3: TGCGCCAGCAGTTGGACTAGCGGGGCCGATGAGCAGTTCTTC. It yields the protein CASSWTSGADEQFF.

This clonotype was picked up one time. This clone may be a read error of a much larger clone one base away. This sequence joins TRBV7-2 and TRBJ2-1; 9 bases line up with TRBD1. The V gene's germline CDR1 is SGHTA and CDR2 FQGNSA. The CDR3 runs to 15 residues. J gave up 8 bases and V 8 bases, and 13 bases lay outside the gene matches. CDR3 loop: CASDHFRDRVDEQFF. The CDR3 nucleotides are TGTGCCAGCGACCATTTCCGGGACAGGGTCGATGAGCAGTTCTTC.

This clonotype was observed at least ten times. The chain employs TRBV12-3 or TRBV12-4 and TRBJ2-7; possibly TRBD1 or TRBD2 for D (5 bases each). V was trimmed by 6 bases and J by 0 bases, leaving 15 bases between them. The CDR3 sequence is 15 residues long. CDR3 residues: CASRPGRRLSYEQYF. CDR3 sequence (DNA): TGTGCCAGCAGGCCGGGACGAAGACTCTCCTACGAGCAGTACTTC.

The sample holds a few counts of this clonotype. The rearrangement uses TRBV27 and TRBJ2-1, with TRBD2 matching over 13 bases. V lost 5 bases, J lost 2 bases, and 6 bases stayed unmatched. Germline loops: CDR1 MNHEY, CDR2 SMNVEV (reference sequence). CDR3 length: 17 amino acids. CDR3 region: CASSPGTSGTTYNEQFF. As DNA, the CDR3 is TGTGCCAGCAGTCCCGGGACTAGCGGGACTACCTACAATGAGCAGTTCTTC.

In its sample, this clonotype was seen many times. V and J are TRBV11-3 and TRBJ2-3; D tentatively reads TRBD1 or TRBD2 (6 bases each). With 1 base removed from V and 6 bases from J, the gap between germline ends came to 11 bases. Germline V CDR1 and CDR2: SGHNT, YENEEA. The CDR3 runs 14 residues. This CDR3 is CASSLAYGGDTQYF. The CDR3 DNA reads TGTGCCAGCAGCTTAGCCTACGGGGGCGATACGCAGTATTTT.

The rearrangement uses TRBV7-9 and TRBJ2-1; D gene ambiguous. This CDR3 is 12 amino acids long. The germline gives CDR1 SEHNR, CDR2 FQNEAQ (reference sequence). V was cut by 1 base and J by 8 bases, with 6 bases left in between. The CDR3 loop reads CASSLEGHEQFF. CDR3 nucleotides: TGTGCCAGCAGCTTAGAAGGACATGAGCAGTTCTTC.

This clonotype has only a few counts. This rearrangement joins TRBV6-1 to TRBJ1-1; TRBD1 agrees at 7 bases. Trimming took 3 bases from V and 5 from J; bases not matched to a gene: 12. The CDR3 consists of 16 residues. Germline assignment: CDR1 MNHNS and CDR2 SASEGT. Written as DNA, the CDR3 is TGTGCCAGCAGTGATTCGGAGGGGGCGCGGTGGACTGAAGCTTTCTTT. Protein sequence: CASSDSEGARWTEAFF.

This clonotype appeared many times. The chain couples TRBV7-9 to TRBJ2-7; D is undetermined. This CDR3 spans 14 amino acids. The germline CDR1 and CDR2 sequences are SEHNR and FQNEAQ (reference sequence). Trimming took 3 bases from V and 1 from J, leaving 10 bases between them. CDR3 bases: TGTGCCAGCAGCTTGGCCAGGAAGTCCTACGAGCAGTACTTC. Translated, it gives CASSLARKSYEQYF. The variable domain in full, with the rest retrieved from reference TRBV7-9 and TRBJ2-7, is DTGVSQNPRHKITKRGQNVTFRCDPISEHNRLYWYRQTLGQGPEFLTYFQNEAQLEKSRLLSDRFSAERPKGSFSTLEIQRTEQGDSAMYLCASSLARKSYEQYFGPGTRLTVT.

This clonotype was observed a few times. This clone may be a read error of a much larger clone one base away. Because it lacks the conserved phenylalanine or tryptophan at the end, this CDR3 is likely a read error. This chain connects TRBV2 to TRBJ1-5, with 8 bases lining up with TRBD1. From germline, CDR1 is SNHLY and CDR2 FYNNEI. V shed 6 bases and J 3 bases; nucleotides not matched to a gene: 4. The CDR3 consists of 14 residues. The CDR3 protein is CASRRTGTNQPQHL. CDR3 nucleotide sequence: TGTGCCAGCAGGAGGACAGGGACCAATCAGCCCCAGCATCTT.

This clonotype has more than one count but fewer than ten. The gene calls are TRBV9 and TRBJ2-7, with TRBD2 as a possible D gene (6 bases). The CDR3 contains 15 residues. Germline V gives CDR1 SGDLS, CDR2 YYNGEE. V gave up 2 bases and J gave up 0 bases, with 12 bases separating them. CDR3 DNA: TGTGCCAGCAGCGTCGGCGGGGAAAACTCCTACGAGCAGTACTTC. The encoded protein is CASSVGGENSYEQYF.

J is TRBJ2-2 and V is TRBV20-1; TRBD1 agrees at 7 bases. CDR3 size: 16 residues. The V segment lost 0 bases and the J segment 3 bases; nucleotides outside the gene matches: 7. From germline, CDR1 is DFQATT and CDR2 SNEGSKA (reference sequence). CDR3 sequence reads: CSARDQWQGDTGELFF. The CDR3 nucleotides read TGCAGTGCTAGAGATCAATGGCAGGGGGACACCGGGGAGCTGTTTTTT.

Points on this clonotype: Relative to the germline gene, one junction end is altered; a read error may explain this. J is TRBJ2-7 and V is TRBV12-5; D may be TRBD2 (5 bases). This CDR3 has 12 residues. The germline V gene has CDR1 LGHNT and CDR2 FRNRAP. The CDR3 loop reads CVSGQTRNEQYF. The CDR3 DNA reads TGTGTTAGTGGGCAAACTAGGAACGAGCAGTACTTC.

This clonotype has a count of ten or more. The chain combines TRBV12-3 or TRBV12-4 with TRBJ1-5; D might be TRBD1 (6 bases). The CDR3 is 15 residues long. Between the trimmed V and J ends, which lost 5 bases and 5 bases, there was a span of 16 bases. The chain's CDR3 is CASSTRDKLYQPQHF. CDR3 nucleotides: TGTGCCAGCAGTACCCGGGACAAGCTGTATCAGCCCCAGCATTTT.

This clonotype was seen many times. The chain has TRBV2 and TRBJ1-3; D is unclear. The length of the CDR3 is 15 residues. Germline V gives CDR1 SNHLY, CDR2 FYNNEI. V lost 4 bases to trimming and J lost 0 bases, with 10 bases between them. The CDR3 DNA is TGTGCCAGCAGTGCTGAGTCCGTCTCTGGAAACACCATATATTTT. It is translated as CASSAESVSGNTIYF. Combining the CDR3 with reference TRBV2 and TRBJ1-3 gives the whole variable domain EPEVTQTPSHQVTQMGQEVILRCVPISNHLYFYWYRQILGQKVEFLVSFYNNEISEKSEIFDDQFSVERPDGSNFTLKIRSTKLEDSAMYFCASSAESVSGNTIYFGEGSWLTVV.

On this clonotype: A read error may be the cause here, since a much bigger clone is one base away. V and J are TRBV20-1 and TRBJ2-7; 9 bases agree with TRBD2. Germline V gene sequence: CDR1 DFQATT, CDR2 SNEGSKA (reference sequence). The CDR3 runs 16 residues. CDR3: CSAQGKSSGSSYAQYF. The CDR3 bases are TGCAGTGCTCAGGGGAAAAGTAGCGGGAGTTCCTACGCGCAGTACTTC.

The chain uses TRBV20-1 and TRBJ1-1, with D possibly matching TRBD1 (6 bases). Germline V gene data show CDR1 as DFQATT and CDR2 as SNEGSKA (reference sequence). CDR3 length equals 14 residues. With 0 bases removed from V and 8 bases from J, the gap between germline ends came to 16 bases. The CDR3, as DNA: TGCAGTGCTAGAGATTCAGAACGGGGGCCGGAAGCTTTCTTT. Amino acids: CSARDSERGPEAFF.

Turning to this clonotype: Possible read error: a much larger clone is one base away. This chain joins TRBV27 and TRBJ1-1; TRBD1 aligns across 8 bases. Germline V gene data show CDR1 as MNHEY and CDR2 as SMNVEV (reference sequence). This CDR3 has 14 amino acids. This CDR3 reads CTSRFDRGGTEAFF. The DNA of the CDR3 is TGTACCAGCAGATTCGACAGGGGCGGCACTGAAGCTTTCTTT.

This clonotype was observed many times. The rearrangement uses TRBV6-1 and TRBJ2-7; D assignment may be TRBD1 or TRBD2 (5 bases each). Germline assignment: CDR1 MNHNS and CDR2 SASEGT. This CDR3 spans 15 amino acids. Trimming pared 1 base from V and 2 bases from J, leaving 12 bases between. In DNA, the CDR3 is TGTGCCAGCAGTGAAGGCGGTTGGGGGACCTACGAGCAGTACTTC. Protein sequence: CASSEGGWGTYEQYF.

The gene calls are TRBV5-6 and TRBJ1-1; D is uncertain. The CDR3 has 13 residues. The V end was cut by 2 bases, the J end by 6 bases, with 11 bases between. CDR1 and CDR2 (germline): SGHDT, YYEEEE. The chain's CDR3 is CASSLGTASEAFF. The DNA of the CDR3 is TGTGCCAGCAGCTTAGGTACAGCCTCTGAAGCTTTCTTT.

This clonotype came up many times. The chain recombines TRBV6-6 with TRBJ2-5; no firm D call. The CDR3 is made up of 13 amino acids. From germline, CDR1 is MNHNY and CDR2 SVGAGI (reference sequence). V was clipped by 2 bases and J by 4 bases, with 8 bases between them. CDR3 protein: CASSYGQLETQYF. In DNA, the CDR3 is TGTGCCAGCAGTTACGGGCAGCTAGAGACCCAGTACTTC.

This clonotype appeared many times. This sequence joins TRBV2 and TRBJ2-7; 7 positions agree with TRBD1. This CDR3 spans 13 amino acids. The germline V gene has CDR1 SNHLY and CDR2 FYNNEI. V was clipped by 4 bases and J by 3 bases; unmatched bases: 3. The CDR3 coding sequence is TGTGCCAGCAGTGTCGACAGGGACTACGAGCAGTACTTC. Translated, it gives CASSVDRDYEQYF.